One TCR beta chain is described in this entry. Which antigen it targets is not known. Per-nucleotide qualities are absent, and no much larger clonotype sits a single base away. This sample was taken from a study of shared clonotypes between healthy human individuals (TCRdb year 2020). For the wider study: The cohort included a few men and two women between 18 and 49 years of age. For each donor, CD4 naive and CD4 memory were each run on three plates, CD8 naive on two plates, and CD8 memory on one plate. Leukapheresis yielded between about 0.85 and 10 billion PBMCs per donor. To increase sequencing depth and limit assay-specific biases, TCR repertoire library preparation and sequencing were carried out by different laboratories using diverse techniques. The study deeply sequenced blood TCR repertoires of about five healthy adults to estimate repertoire size and the extent of clonotype sharing between individuals.

TCR CDR3 regions were amplified from genomic DNA by multiplex PCR using the deep immunoSEQ assay. For each cell subset, the extracted genomic DNA was distributed evenly across all wells of several immunoSEQ 96-well plates, and each plate served as one replicate. Each replicate PCR for sorted subsets received about 220 ng genomic DNA, equal to tens of thousands of T cell genomes. Purified libraries were measured with a Qubit 3.0 fluorometer, size-checked on a Bioanalyzer 2100, and measured again with the KAPA Library Quantification kit. Each immunoSEQ 96-well plate was sequenced on its own single-read 150-cycle Illumina NextSeq 550 flow cell. As for the original processing: Because the immunoSEQ output held only junctional sequences and lacked quality scores, the filtering could not match the filtering applied to full-length reads. To assign V/J genes and CDR3, sequences were annotated using PyIR, a Python wrapper for IgBLAST v1.9, with IMGT germline references. Reads were removed for weak V/J assignments (E-value above 1e-6), missing CDR3, stop codons, out-of-frame junctions, or ambiguous translated residues. V3J clonotypes were defined as sequences sharing the same inferred V gene, J gene, and CDR3 amino acid sequence. The percentage overlap between two repertoires was calculated by dividing the number of shared unique clonotypes by the size of the smaller repertoire. Richness of each repertoire was evaluated using RTK rarefaction, the Chao1 estimator, and Recon v2.1 estimates of unobserved clonotypes. For all TCRbeta clonotypes obtained by the gDNA method from a few donors, generation probabilities were computed with OLGA. Here the immuneACCESS table is served through TCRdb, limited to in-frame sequences with V and J called. Missing clones are a known gap in these copies; in checked studies unresolved V genes cover under half, and the rest lacks a known reason. V, J and clone size reflect that table, while D and trimming were determined from the DNA. The sample includes millions of clones, with 95% observed a single time. The top ten clonotypes cover 0.1% to 0.15% of the sample.

Points the paper makes about the study in general: Larger estimated clonotype richness was generally found for naive subsets than for memory subsets. Sampling was restricted to blood, and TCR repertoires in tissue are likely to differ from TCR repertoires in blood. Clonotypes shared by all four sorted-subset donors showed higher generation probabilities than non-shared clonotypes. Pairwise subsampling indicated that sequencing depth was expected to affect the degree of clonotype sharing among donors. About 5% of naive CD4, approximately 3.7% of naive CD8, approximately 2% of memory CD4, and less than 0.45% of memory CD8 clonotypes were shared across several donors. Because the study included a small number of donors, the genetic and exposure-history diversity represented was limited. Incomplete sequencing was indicated by rarefaction of sorted-subset datasets, despite the large sequencing depth.

The donors were healthy, HIV-negative adults who had no recently reported acute infections or vaccinations. Only Caucasian adults living in Nashville, Tennessee, USA were represented among the donors. CD4+ T cells were enriched through magnetic negative selection, after which naive cells were positively selected on CD45RA and the remaining negative fraction served as the memory subset. After blood collection by leukapheresis, PBMCs were isolated using Ficoll-Histopaque density gradient centrifugation and then cryopreserved in the vapor phase of liquid nitrogen. Analytical flow cytometry was used to check the purity and quantity of every magnetically sorted T cell population. Each sorted fraction had its genomic DNA isolated and then quantified by UV absorbance on a Nanodrop 2000c. CDR3 length: 15 amino acids, cysteine to phenylalanine. Of all the DNA, just the CDR3 is kept, 45 bases in frame from base 1. The germline V gene (reference sequence) specifies SEHNR as CDR1 and FQNEAQ as CDR2. V and J lose 4 bases and 6 bases, and a span of 13 bases separates them.

The receptor chain draws on TRBV7-9 and TRBJ1-6; matching of 6 bases hints at TRBD1 as the D gene. This sequence originates from a man younger than 35 in good health. The sequenced sample was naive CD4+ T cells sorted from blood. The cell subset or site label of this sample denotes: CD45RA+ positively selected. The nucleotide sequence is TGTGCCAGCAGCTCAACAGGGTTGGGTAATTCACCCCTCCACTTT. Its protein reads: CASSSTGLGNSPLHF.